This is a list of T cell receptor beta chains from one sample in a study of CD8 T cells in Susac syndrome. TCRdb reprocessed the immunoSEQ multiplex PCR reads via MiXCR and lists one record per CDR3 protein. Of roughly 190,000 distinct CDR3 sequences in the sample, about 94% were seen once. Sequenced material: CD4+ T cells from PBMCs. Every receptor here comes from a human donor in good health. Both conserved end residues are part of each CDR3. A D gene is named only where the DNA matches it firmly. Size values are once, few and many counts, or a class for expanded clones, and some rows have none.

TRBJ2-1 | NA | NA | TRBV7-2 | CASSSLNRAIF | TGTGCCAGCAGCTCCCTTAACCGGGCCATCTTC
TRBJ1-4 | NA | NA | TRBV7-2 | CASSPGNRNEKLFF | TGTGCCAGCAGCCCAGGGAACCGTAATGAAAAACTGTTTTTT
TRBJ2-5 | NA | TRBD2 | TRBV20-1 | CSAPVAGGLLETQYF | TGCAGTGCCCCCGTAGCGGGGGGGCTTTTGGAGACCCAGTACTTC
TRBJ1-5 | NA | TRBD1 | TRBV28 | CAVRGGTGYQPQHF | TGTGCCGTTCGGGGAGGGACAGGGTATCAGCCCCAGCATTTT
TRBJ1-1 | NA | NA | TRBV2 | CASSETSVGSTEAFF | TGTGCCAGCAGTGAAACGTCCGTTGGGAGCACTGAAGCTTTCTTT
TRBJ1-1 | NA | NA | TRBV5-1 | CASSLTGAPEAFF | TGCGCCAGCAGCTTGACAGGTGCGCCAGAAGCTTTCTTT
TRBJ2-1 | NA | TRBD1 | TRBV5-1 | CASRPTGDRGYNEQFF | TGCGCCAGCAGACCTACTGGGGACAGGGGATACAATGAGCAGTTCTTC
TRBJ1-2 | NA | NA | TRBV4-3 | CASSQETRFSYGYTF | TGCGCCAGCAGCCAAGAAACTCGGTTCTCCTATGGCTACACCTTC
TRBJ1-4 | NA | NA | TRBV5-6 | CASSLLQAQKLFF | TGTGCCAGCAGCTTGCTCCAGGCTCAAAAACTGTTTTTT
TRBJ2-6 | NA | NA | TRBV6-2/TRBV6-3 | CASTPGQPSTGANVLTF | TGTGCCAGCACCCCCGGACAGCCAAGTACTGGGGCCAACGTCCTGACTTTC
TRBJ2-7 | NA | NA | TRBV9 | CASSGGEVWSSYEQYF | TGTGCCAGCAGCGGTGGAGAGGTCTGGAGCTCCTACGAGCAGTACTTC
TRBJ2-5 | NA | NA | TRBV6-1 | CASSELVGRRETQYF | TGTGCCAGCAGTGAATTGGTTGGAAGGAGAGAGACCCAGTACTTC
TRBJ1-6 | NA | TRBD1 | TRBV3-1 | CASSQAGQVNSPLHF | TGTGCCAGCAGCCAAGCGGGACAGGTTAATTCACCCCTCCACTTT
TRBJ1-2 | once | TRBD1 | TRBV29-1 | CSVEGGQGVNYGYTF | TGCAGCGTTGAAGGGGGACAGGGAGTTAACTATGGCTACACCTTC
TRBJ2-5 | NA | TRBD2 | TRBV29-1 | CSVVQRGASGETQYF | TGCAGCGTTGTCCAGCGGGGGGCGAGTGGAGAGACCCAGTACTTC
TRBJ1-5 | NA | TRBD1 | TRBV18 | CASSPKTGGQPQHF | TGTGCCAGCTCACCAAAGACAGGGGGGCAGCCCCAGCATTTT
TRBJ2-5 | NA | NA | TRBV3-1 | CASSHPLAQYF | TGTGCCAGCAGCCACCCCCTCGCCCAGTACTTC
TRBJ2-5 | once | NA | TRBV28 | CASRNDGQETQYF | TGTGCCAGCAGGAATGACGGGCAAGAGACCCAGTACTTC
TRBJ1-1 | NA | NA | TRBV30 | CAWSQGTLGRLTEAFF | TGTGCCTGGAGTCAGGGGACCTTAGGACGGCTCACTGAAGCTTTCTTT
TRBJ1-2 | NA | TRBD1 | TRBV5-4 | CASSLMGQGNGYTF | TGTGCCAGCAGCTTGATGGGACAGGGGAACGGCTACACCTTC
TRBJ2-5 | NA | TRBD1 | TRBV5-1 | CASSIIGQGGETQYF | TGCGCCAGCAGCATTATTGGACAGGGTGGGGAGACCCAGTACTTC
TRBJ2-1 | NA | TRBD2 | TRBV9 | CASSVEGIGRGSSYNEQFF | TGTGCCAGCAGCGTAGAGGGAATAGGGCGGGGGAGCTCCTACAATGAGCAGTTCTTC
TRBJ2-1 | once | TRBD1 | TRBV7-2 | CASSLSGTGYNEQFF | TGTGCCAGCAGCTTATCCGGGACAGGTTACAATGAGCAGTTCTTC
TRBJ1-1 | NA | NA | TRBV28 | CASRIFGGRGTEAFF | TGTGCCAGCAGAATATTCGGGGGACGTGGCACTGAAGCTTTCTTT
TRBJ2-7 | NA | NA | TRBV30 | CAWGQSYEQYF | TGTGCCTGGGGCCAGAGTTACGAGCAGTACTTC
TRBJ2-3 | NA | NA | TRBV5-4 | CASSVQGPDTQYF | TGTGCCAGCAGCGTTCAGGGGCCAGATACGCAGTATTTT
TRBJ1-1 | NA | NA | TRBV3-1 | CASSYRGGAAFF | TGTGCCAGCAGCTATCGGGGAGGGGCTGCTTTCTTT
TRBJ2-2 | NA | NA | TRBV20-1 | CSARESNTGELFF | TGCAGTGCAAGAGAGTCGAACACCGGGGAGCTGTTTTTT
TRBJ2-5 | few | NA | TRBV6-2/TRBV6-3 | CASSPAGRETQYF | TGTGCCAGCAGTCCTGCGGGCCGGGAGACCCAGTACTTC
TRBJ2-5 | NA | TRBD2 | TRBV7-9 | CASSSGGGPQETQYF | TGTGCCAGCAGCTCAGGCGGGGGGCCTCAAGAGACCCAGTACTTC
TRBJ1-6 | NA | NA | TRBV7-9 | CASSFRASASPLHF | TGTGCCAGCAGCTTTAGGGCCTCGGCGTCACCCCTCCACTTT
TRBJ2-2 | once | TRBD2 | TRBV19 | CASSIWRGVLPGELFF | TGTGCCAGTAGTATATGGCGGGGGGTACTCCCCGGGGAGCTGTTTTTT
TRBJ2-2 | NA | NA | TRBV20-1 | CSGDGPTGELFF | TGCAGTGGGGACGGACCCACCGGGGAGCTGTTTTTT
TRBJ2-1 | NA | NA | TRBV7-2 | CASSFGQYYNEQFF | TGTGCCAGCAGCTTCGGACAGTATTACAATGAGCAGTTCTTC
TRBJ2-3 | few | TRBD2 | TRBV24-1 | CATSDPLGAGGNLPGSTQYF | TGTGCCACCAGTGATCCATTGGGAGCCGGGGGGAACCTCCCGGGATCTACGCAGTATTTT
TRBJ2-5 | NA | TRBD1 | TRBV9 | CASSVWDREAETQYF | TGTGCCAGCAGCGTTTGGGACAGGGAGGCCGAGACCCAGTACTTC
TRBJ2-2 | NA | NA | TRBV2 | CASSDLMGPGELFF | TGTGCCAGCAGTGATTTGATGGGGCCCGGGGAGCTGTTTTTT
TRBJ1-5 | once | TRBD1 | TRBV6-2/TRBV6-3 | CASTHTGDSRQPQHF | TGTGCCAGCACCCACACAGGGGATTCTCGTCAGCCCCAGCATTTT
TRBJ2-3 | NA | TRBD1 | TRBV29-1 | CSLDRERADTQYF | TGCAGCCTGGACAGGGAGAGAGCAGATACGCAGTATTTT
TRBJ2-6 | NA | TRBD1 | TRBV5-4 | CASSWGTGGSGANVLTF | TGTGCCAGCAGCTGGGGGACAGGGGGATCTGGGGCCAACGTCCTGACTTTC
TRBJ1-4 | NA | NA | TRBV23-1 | CASSHLLGALDEKLFF | TGCGCCAGCAGTCATCTTCTAGGGGCGCTTGATGAAAAACTGTTTTTT
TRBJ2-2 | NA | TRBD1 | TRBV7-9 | CASSKDRGYTGELFF | TGTGCCAGCAGTAAAGACAGGGGCTATACCGGCGAGCTGTTTTTT
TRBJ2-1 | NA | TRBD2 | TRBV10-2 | CASTRGGSGGYNEQFF | TGCGCCAGCACCCGTGGGGGGAGCGGGGGGTACAATGAGCAGTTCTTC
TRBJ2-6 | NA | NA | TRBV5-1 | CASSSGSASGANVLTF | TGCGCCAGCAGCTCCGGGAGCGCCTCTGGGGCCAACGTCCTGACTTTC
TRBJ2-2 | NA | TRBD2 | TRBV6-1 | CASIPGKRGGIGELFF | TGTGCCAGCATTCCCGGAAAGCGGGGGGGCATCGGGGAGCTGTTTTTT
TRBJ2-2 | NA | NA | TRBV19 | CASRTQGSTGELFF | TGTGCCAGCAGGACGCAGGGGAGCACCGGGGAGCTGTTTTTT